The T cell receptor beta chain described here comes from a study of early T cells in non-severe SARS-CoV-2 infection. Overall study context: Unsorted whole-blood RNA was sequenced in bulk, leaving chains unpaired.

Individually, cDNA molecules had unique molecular identifiers attached to them. TCRdb re-derived calls from the 5' RACE reads in MiXCR, one entry per CDR3 protein. The sample includes roughly 28,000 distinct CDR3 sequences, under 6% seen only once; the top ten take roughly 2.7%. Overall study findings and caveats: The study's VDJdb matching favored anti-spike CD8 responses and missed private and CD4 specificities.

The CDR3 extends over 20 amino acids. This clonotype showed up just a few times. What it binds is not known. The clonotype originates from an adult who was a healthcare worker with PCR-confirmed SARS-CoV-2 infection or an uninfected control (not recorded which). The chain uses TRBV3-2 and TRBJ2-3; the DNA was not compared with TRBD1, the D call given in the table. TRBV3-2 is a pseudogene segment. The sample consisted of whole blood. The CDR3 bases are TGTGCCAGCAGCCAAGGCCAACTTCTGGGGGGGGGACCCCGCGCCTATACGCAGTATTTT. Translated, it gives CASSQGQLLGGGPRAYTQYF.